The clone carrying this TCR beta chain was counted a single time. The antigen is not known. The data are from a study of Ad26.COV2.S vaccination and SARS-CoV-2 variants. Across the whole study: As a participant in COV1001, the donor was in the Ad26.COV2.S trial arm.

Study results and limitations: Spike-specific CD8+ and CD4+ T cell responses reportedly showed substantial breadth after vaccination.

The ends lost 6 bases at V and 1 base at J; junction bases unmatched: 6. Per germline, CDR1 KGHSH and CDR2 LQKENI. CDR3 length equals 16 residues. Profiled with immunoSEQ multiplex PCR; TCRdb holds only in-frame clones, not every one. The data contain around 270,000 clones, approximately 90% of them singletons. The treatment: about 20 received Ad26.COV2.S at low or high dose, single or two shots; about five received placebo; per-sample allocation not given. Samples were taken on day 63 after the first vaccine or placebo injection. An adult of 18-55 years in Boston served as donor. The clonotype originates from a person aged 18 to 65 who received the Ad26.COV2.S COVID-19 vaccine or a placebo. The chain combines TRBV18 with TRBJ2-5, with 12 bases that match TRBD2. The sequenced sample was peripheral blood, obtained in a trial of Ad26.COV2.S vaccine versus placebo. The CDR3 sequence: CASSRTSGRPQETQYF. The CDR3 nucleotides are TGTGCCAGCTCCCGAACTAGCGGGAGGCCCCAAGAGACCCAGTACTTC.